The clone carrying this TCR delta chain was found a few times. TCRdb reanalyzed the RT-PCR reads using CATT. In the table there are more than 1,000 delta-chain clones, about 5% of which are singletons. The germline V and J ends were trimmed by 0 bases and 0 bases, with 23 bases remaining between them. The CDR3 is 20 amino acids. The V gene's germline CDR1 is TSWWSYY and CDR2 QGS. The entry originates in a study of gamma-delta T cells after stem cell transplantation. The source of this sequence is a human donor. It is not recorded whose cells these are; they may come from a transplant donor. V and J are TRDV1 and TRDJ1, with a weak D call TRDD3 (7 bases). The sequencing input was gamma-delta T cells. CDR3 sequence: CALGELVPPTLGGYTDKLIF. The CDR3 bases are TGTGCTCTTGGGGAACTAGTCCCTCCTACCCTGGGGGGTTACACCGATAAACTCATCTTT.